Shown below are 27 T cell receptor beta chains from a single sample sequenced in a study of blood T cell repertoires in COVID-19. Assay used: immunoSEQ multiplex PCR; TCRdb lists only in-frame clones, some missing. The table shows 40,000 to 60,000 clones, with about 85% occurring only once. Sequenced: peripheral blood. The receptor source for this set is a man in his forties with active COVID-19.

The chain is built from TRBV18 and TRBJ1-4; D remains ambiguous. The V end was cut by 3 bases, the J end by 7 bases, with 12 bases between. Germline loops: CDR1 KGHSH, CDR2 LQKENI. The CDR3 length is 14 residues. The CDR3 here is CASSPGPRIEKLFF. CDR3 coding DNA: TGTGCCAGCTCACCGGGCCCCCGGATTGAAAAACTGTTTTTT.

This clone was counted only a few times. This chain connects TRBV10-2 to TRBJ2-3; 9 positions agree with TRBD2. This CDR3 is 14 amino acids long. V lost 8 bases and J lost 5; bases outside the gene matches: 8. Germline CDR1 WSHSY, CDR2 SAAADI. The CDR3 DNA reads as TGCGCCAGCGGGATTAGCGGGAGAGGAGATACGCAGTATTTT. Its translation: CASGISGRGDTQYF.

This clone was recorded only once. V usage is TRBV11-2 and J usage is TRBJ2-3, with 10 bases matching TRBD2. Per the germline V gene, CDR1 is SGHAT and CDR2 is FQNNGV. The V segment lost 1 base and the J segment 2 bases; nucleotides outside the gene matches: 3. The CDR3 has 16 amino acids. CDR3 in amino acids: CASSLGLAGVTDTQYF. The CDR3 DNA reads as TGTGCCAGCAGCTTAGGCCTAGCGGGAGTCACAGATACGCAGTATTTT.

This clone was detected a few times. This chain joins TRBV24-1 and TRBJ2-2; TRBD1 aligns across 8 bases. Looked up from germline, CDR1 is KGHDR and CDR2 is SFDVKD. V dropped 11 bases and J dropped 5; count of bases not matched to a gene: 6. The CDR3 totals 13 residues. The CDR3, as DNA: TGTGCCATCGGACAGGGAGGTACCGGGGAGCTGTTTTTT. Its translation is CAIGQGGTGELFF.

This clone was seen a single time. This rearrangement joins TRBV19 to TRBJ2-7; 13 bases are a match to TRBD2. Germline values: CDR1 LNHDA, CDR2 SQIVND (reference sequence). The V gene end was trimmed by 5 bases and the J gene end by 4 bases; junction bases not matched to a gene: 5. The length of the CDR3 is 15 residues. The CDR3 bases are TGTGCCAGTAGTCTCTGGACTAGCGGGAGTTACGAGCAGTACTTC. This encodes CASSLWTSGSYEQYF.

V and J are TRBV4-1 and TRBJ2-7, with D tentatively TRBD1 (6 bases). The CDR3 spans 15 residues. Trimming removed 3 bases at V and 1 base at J, with 13 bases between. The germline gives CDR1 MGHRA, CDR2 YSYEKL. CDR3 protein: CASSQAGTYSYEQYF. Here the CDR3 DNA reads TGCGCCAGCAGCCAGGCCGGGACATATTCCTACGAGCAGTACTTC.

The V and J genes are TRBV7-2 and TRBJ2-2, with D perhaps matching TRBD2 (6 bases). Trimming pared 3 bases from V and 0 bases from J, leaving 14 bases between. The CDR3 length is 17 residues. Germline V lookup: CDR1 SGHTA, CDR2 FQGNSA. The CDR3 here is CASSLVGGTANTGELFF. The CDR3 DNA reads as TGTGCCAGCAGCTTGGTGGGGGGTACAGCGAACACCGGGGAGCTGTTTTTT. Based on the CDR3 plus reference TRBV7-2 and TRBJ2-2, the full variable domain is GAGVSQSPSNKVTEKGKDVELRCDPISGHTALYWYRQSLGQGLEFLIYFQGNSAPDKSGLPSDRFSAERTGGSVSTLTIQRTQQEDSAVYLCASSLVGGTANTGELFFGEGSRLTVL.

The chain is built from TRBV7-6 and TRBJ2-5; 8 nucleotides match TRBD2. The V and J ends lost 2 bases and 5 bases, in that order; junction bases with no gene match: 7. Germline V gives CDR1 SGHVS, CDR2 FNYEAQ. The CDR3 contains 15 residues. The CDR3 bases are TGTGCCAGCAGCTTAAATAGCGGGATGTTCGAGACCCAGTACTTC. It codes for CASSLNSGMFETQYF.

The chain has TRBV24-1 and TRBJ2-7; 10 bases align to TRBD2. J lost 2 bases, V lost 4 bases, and 7 bases had no gene match. This CDR3 is 16 amino acids long. Germline V gene sequence: CDR1 KGHDR, CDR2 SFDVKD. The CDR3 nucleotides read TGTGCCACCAGTGACCCCAAAGCGGGAGGGCCCTACGAGCAGTACTTC. As protein: CATSDPKAGGPYEQYF.

J is TRBJ2-2 and V is TRBV9, with D possibly matching TRBD1 (5 bases). The CDR3 is 14 residues long. CDR1 and CDR2 from the germline V gene are SGDLS and YYNGEE. Trimming removed 2 bases at V and 4 bases at J, with 9 bases between. Here the CDR3 DNA reads TGTGCCAGCAGCGTCGGGCAGGGCACCGGGGAGCTGTTTTTT. Translating it yields CASSVGQGTGELFF.

The chain links TRBV29-1 to TRBJ1-2; the D gene is possibly TRBD1 (5 bases). V lost 6 bases, J lost 8 bases, and 13 bases lay in between. Per germline, CDR1 SQVTM and CDR2 ANQGSEA. The CDR3 contains 11 residues. The CDR3 spells CSVTRAGGYTF. The CDR3 bases are TGCAGCGTGACAAGGGCAGGGGGCTACACCTTC.

This sequence joins TRBV7-2 and TRBJ2-1, with D maybe TRBD1 (6 bases). The germline V gene encodes CDR1 SGHTA and CDR2 FQGNSA. V was shortened by 3 bases and J by 15 bases, with 30 bases between the two germline ends. The CDR3 has 17 amino acids. The CDR3 coding sequence is TGTGCCAGCAGCTTTGGGTACAGGGTTTACCCTGGTCGACCCCCGTTCTTC. Translation: CASSFGYRVYPGRPPFF.

A few counts support this clone. This chain connects TRBV7-3 to TRBJ2-7; tentatively, D is TRBD2 (7 bases). The V and J ends lost 4 bases and 5 bases respectively, with 12 bases between them. Germline V lookup: CDR1 SGHTA, CDR2 FQGTGA. The CDR3 has 13 residues. CDR3 coding DNA: TGTGCCAGCAGCTCCGTGGGGGGGCACGAGCAGTACTTC. This sequence encodes CASSSVGGHEQYF.

V and J are TRBV18 and TRBJ2-1; TRBD2 agrees at 7 bases. This CDR3 is 15 amino acids long. The V segment lost 6 bases and the J segment 0 bases; nucleotides outside the gene matches: 5. CDR1 and CDR2 (germline): KGHSH, LQKENI. Written as DNA, the CDR3 is TGTGCCAGCTCGAGACTAGCCAACTCCTACAATGAGCAGTTCTTC. It yields the protein CASSRLANSYNEQFF.

J is TRBJ2-7 and V is TRBV27; 10 bases agree with TRBD1. Germline CDR1 and CDR2: MNHEY and SMNVEV (reference sequence). The CDR3 has 14 residues. The V and J ends lost 2 bases and 5 bases, in that order; junction bases with no gene match: 3. CDR3: CASSLGTGENEQYF. The CDR3, as DNA: TGTGCCAGCAGTTTAGGGACAGGGGAGAACGAGCAGTACTTC.

V usage is TRBV27 and J usage is TRBJ2-7; 11 nucleotides match TRBD2. The J segment lost 2 bases and the V segment lost 4 bases, leaving 4 bases of the junction unmatched. Germline CDR1 and CDR2: MNHEY and SMNVEV (reference sequence). The CDR3 consists of 15 residues. CDR3 amino acids: CASSSGTSGTYEQYF. CDR3 bases: TGTGCCAGCAGTTCCGGGACTAGCGGTACCTACGAGCAGTACTTC.

The V and J genes are TRBV5-1 and TRBJ2-3; TRBD2 agrees at 15 bases. The germline gives CDR1 SGHRS, CDR2 YFSETQ. With 0 bases clipped from V and 7 bases from J, the junction kept 9 bases outside the gene matches. There are 18 residues in the CDR3. In DNA, the CDR3 is TGCGCCAGCAGCTTGGATGAGGGGACTAGCGGGAGGTCATATACGCAGTATTTT. It codes for CASSLDEGTSGRSYTQYF.

The chain has TRBV9 and TRBJ1-4, with 8 bases identical to TRBD1. This CDR3 is 14 amino acids long. V gave up 0 bases and J gave up 6 bases; unmatched junction bases: 1. Germline CDR1 SGDLS, CDR2 YYNGEE. The CDR3 coding sequence is TGTGCCAGCAGCGTAGGGACAGGGTATGAAAAACTGTTTTTT. Protein sequence: CASSVGTGYEKLFF.

The chain joins TRBV2 to TRBJ1-5; 7 nucleotides align to TRBD1. V shed 5 bases and J 4 bases; nucleotides not matched to a gene: 8. CDR1 SNHLY and CDR2 FYNNEI come from the germline V gene. The length of the CDR3 is 15 residues. CDR3 sequence (DNA): TGTGCCAGCAGTCAGCGGAACAGGGGTAATCAGCCCCAGCATTTT. Translating gives CASSQRNRGNQPQHF.

This clone was observed a few times. This chain connects TRBV27 to TRBJ1-6; perhaps TRBD1 as D (5 bases). Per germline, CDR1 MNHEY and CDR2 SMNVEV (reference sequence). CDR3 length: 14 residues. V dropped 4 bases and J dropped 5 bases, with 9 bases sitting between them. CDR3 nucleotides: TGTGCCAGCAGTTCCCGCAGGGATAATTCACCCCTCCACTTT. Amino acid sequence: CASSSRRDNSPLHF.

This chain links TRBV9 with TRBJ2-1, with 10 bases lining up with TRBD2. The CDR3 has 15 amino acids. V trimming: 2 bases; J trimming: 8 bases; junction bases outside the gene matches: 7. CDR1 SGDLS and CDR2 YYNGEE come from the germline V gene. The CDR3 sequence is CASSVPAGGADEQFF. CDR3 in DNA: TGTGCCAGCAGCGTCCCAGCGGGGGGGGCCGATGAGCAGTTCTTC. Variable domain in full (rest from reference TRBV9 and TRBJ2-1): DSGVTQTPKHLITATGQRVTLRCSPRSGDLSVYWYQQSLDQGLQFLIQYYNGEERAKGNILERFSAQQFPDLHSELNLSSLELGDSALYFCASSVPAGGADEQFFGPGTRLTVL.

Here the CDR3 DNA reads TGTGCCAGCAGTGAACAGGGTTCCAATCAGCCCCAGCATTTT. This codes for CASSEQGSNQPQHF. The genes are TRBV6-1 and TRBJ1-5; a weak D match, TRBD1 (5 bases). The germline V gene encodes CDR1 MNHNS and CDR2 SASEGT. There are 14 residues in the CDR3. The V gene lost 2 bases and the J gene lost 3 bases, with 8 bases spanning the gap.

To note about this clone: At the DNA level, this CDR3 is encoded by other sequences in the same sample as well. The genes are TRBV10-3 and TRBJ2-7, with a possible D match to TRBD2 (6 bases). The germline V and J ends were trimmed by 4 bases and 3 bases, with 13 bases remaining between them. The germline gives CDR1 ENHRY, CDR2 SYGVKD. This CDR3 has 14 amino acids. Here the CDR3 reads CAISVSGTDYEQYF. In nucleotides, the CDR3 is TGTGCCATCAGTGTTTCTGGGACTGACTACGAGCAGTACTTC.

The rearrangement links TRBV11-2 to TRBJ2-2, with D tentatively TRBD2 (6 bases). Germline V gene lookup returns CDR1 SGHAT and CDR2 FQNNGV. V was cut by 5 bases and J by 5 bases, with 18 bases left in between. The CDR3 spans 16 residues. CDR3 in DNA: TGTGCCAGCAGCCCGAGCCGGGAGAGGCGGACCGGGGAGCTGTTTTTT. It is translated as CASSPSRERRTGELFF.

The J gene is TRBJ2-7, the V gene TRBV6-2 or TRBV6-3, with 10 positions matching TRBD2. Germline assignment: CDR1 MNHEY and CDR2 SVGEGT. CDR3 size: 16 residues. The V gene end was trimmed by 2 bases and the J gene end by 4 bases; junction bases not matched to a gene: 8. Here the CDR3 DNA reads TGTGCCAGCAGTTACCTTTTAGCGGGAGGTAGTTACGAGCAGTACTTC. This gives the protein CASSYLLAGGSYEQYF.

The chain carries TRBV28 and TRBJ2-7; TRBD2 matches 10 bases. V gave up 7 bases and J gave up 7 bases; unmatched junction bases: 7. Germline lookup yields CDR1 MDHEN and CDR2 SYDVKM. The CDR3 is 13 amino acids. The CDR3 sequence: CASTKGTSAEQYF. CDR3 sequence (DNA): TGTGCCAGCACCAAGGGGACTAGCGCAGAGCAGTACTTC.

The rearrangement joins TRBV9 to TRBJ2-5; a weak D match, TRBD2 (6 bases). Germline V gives CDR1 SGDLS, CDR2 YYNGEE. V was shortened by 4 bases and J by 5 bases, with 15 bases between the two germline ends. This CDR3 contains 14 residues. CDR3 sequence (DNA): TGTGCCAGCAGCTTTCCCGGGGCGGGGGAGACCCAGTACTTC. Protein product: CASSFPGAGETQYF. Full variable domain (rest looked up from reference TRBV9 and TRBJ2-5): DSGVTQTPKHLITATGQRVTLRCSPRSGDLSVYWYQQSLDQGLQFLIQYYNGEERAKGNILERFSAQQFPDLHSELNLSSLELGDSALYFCASSFPGAGETQYFGPGTRLLVL.